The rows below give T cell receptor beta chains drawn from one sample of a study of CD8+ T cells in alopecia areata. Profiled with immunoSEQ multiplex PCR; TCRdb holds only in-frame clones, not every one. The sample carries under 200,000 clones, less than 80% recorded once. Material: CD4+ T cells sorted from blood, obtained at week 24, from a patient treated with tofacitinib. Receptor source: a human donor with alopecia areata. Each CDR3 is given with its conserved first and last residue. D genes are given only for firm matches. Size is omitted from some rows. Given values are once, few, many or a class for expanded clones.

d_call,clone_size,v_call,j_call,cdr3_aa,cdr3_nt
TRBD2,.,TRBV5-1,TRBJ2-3,CASRGLAGGSTDTQYF,TGCGCCAGCAGAGGACTAGCGGGGGGCAGCACAGATACGCAGTATTTT
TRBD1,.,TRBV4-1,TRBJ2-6,CASSHPDRRDSGANVLTF,TGCGCCAGCAGCCATCCGGACAGGCGAGACTCTGGGGCCAACGTCCTGACTTTC
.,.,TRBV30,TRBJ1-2,CAWSVHGGAEGYTF,TGTGCCTGGAGTGTACACGGGGGCGCGGAAGGCTACACCTTC
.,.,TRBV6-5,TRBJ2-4,CASSYGVSKNIQYF,TGTGCCAGCAGTTATGGAGTGAGCAAAAACATTCAGTACTTC
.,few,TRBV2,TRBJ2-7,CASSPLDEQYF,TGTGCCAGCAGTCCACTCGACGAGCAGTACTTC
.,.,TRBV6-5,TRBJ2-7,CASRPTTGYEQYF,TGTGCCAGCAGACCCACAACAGGCTACGAGCAGTACTTC
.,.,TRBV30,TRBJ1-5,CAWSVQNNQPQHF,TGTGCCTGGAGTGTACAGAACAATCAGCCCCAGCATTTT
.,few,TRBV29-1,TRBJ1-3,CSVYVGNTIYF,TGCAGCGTTTATGTAGGAAACACCATATATTTT
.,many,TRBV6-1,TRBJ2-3,CASRREGPSTDTQYF,TGTGCCAGCAGGCGTGAGGGACCGAGCACAGATACGCAGTATTTT
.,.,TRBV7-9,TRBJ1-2,CASSLVPQTYGYTF,TGTGCCAGCAGCTTAGTTCCGCAGACCTATGGCTACACCTTC